This TCR beta chain was documented in a study of blood T cell repertoires in COVID-19. The overall study: The study drew acute and convalescent COVID-19 samples from the United States, Italy and Spain. From T cells, B-cell-depleted T cells, or PBMCs came the material, which was cDNA or gDNA.

Trimming removed 0 bases from V and 3 bases from J; junction bases left unmatched: 2. Germline V gene lookup returns CDR1 SGDLS and CDR2 YYNGEE. The CDR3 sequence is 15 residues long. This clone was recorded once. Authors' data handling: Estimation of nucleated cell counts was performed using reference gene primer amplification. Measured with immunoSEQ multiplex PCR; TCRdb has only the in-frame clones, and not every one. The V and J calls and clone size were taken over from that table, and D and trimming were inferred from the DNA. The table records 37,000 or so clones, 81% of them present only once. This TCR was recovered from an elderly man with active or convalescent COVID-19. The sequenced sample consisted of peripheral blood. This chain joins TRBV9 and TRBJ2-5, with 10 bases fitting TRBD2. As DNA, the CDR3 is TGTGCCAGCAGCGTAGGGCTAGCGGGGGAAGAGACCCAGTACTTC. It is translated as CASSVGLAGEETQYF.